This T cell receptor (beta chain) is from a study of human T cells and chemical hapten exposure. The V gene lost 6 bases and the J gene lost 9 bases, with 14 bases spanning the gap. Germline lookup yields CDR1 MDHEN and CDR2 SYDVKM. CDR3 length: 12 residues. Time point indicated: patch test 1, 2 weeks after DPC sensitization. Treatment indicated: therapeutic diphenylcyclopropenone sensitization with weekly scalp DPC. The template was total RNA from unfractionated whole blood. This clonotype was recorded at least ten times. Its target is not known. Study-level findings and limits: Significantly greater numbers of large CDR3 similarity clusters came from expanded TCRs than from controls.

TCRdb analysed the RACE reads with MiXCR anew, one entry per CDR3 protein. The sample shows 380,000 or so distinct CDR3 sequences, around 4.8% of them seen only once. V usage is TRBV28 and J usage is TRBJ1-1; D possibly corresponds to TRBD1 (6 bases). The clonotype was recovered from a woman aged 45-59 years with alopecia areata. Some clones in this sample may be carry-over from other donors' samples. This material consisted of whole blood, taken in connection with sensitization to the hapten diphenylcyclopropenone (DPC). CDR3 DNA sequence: TGTGCCAGCAGGGGGGACACCGGAAAAGCTTTCTTT. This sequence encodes CASRGDTGKAFF.